This T cell receptor (beta chain) was retrieved from a study of T-cell memory formation after mild COVID-19. Study-level background: For the most part, TCR clusters were specific to one donor. Study results and caveats: In second-wave clones peaking day 37, SARS-CoV-2 specificity remained unconfirmed. Some responding clones appeared in pre-infection memory, suggesting cross-reactive memory joined.

This clonotype was seen only a few times. Antigen: not known. MiXCR, applied by TCRdb to the 5' RACE reads, yields one record per CDR3 protein. The data hold about half a million distinct CDR3 sequences, with 15% to 20% observed a single time. The CDR3 runs 17 residues. CDR1 is SGHVS and CDR2 is FQNEAQ in the germline V gene. V dropped 3 bases and J dropped 3 bases, with 18 bases sitting between them. The chain joins TRBV7-8 to TRBJ2-1; D possibly corresponds to TRBD2 (6 bases). Source material: PBMCs or a T cell subset sorted from them (not recorded which). The receptor comes from an adult woman who had mild COVID-19 (a few samples of this study predate the infection). Cell type and time point are not known. CDR3 DNA: TGTGCCAGCAGCTTGGGCCGACGGGAGAGAGGCTACAATGAGCAGTTCTTC. Protein product: CASSLGRRERGYNEQFF.